This TCR beta chain was recovered during a study of radiotherapy plus CTLA-4 blockade in lung cancer. Findings and limits, study-wide: Reportedly, early blood T cell clone dynamics best predicted response, with interferon-beta.

Repertoires were generated with immunoSEQ multiplex PCR, while TCRdb's copy carries only in-frame clones and drops some. The table lists 55,000 to 80,000 clones, around four fifths of them singletons. J gave up 1 base and V 6 bases, and 0 bases lay outside the gene matches. The CDR3 totals 13 residues. Germline V gives CDR1 ENHRY, CDR2 SYGVKD. In this sample, this clone turned up once. Antigen: not known. The starting material was peripheral blood, obtained from a patient treated with radiotherapy plus ipilimumab. This sequence was found in a human donor with non-small cell lung cancer who had a complete response to radiotherapy plus ipilimumab. This rearrangement joins TRBV10-3 to TRBJ1-1; 9 positions agree with TRBD1. CDR3 nucleotides: TGTGCCATCAGGGGACAGGGGAACACTGAAGCTTTCTTT. Translation: CAIRGQGNTEAFF.